This TCR beta chain was sequenced in a study of T cell responses to AZD1222 COVID-19 vaccine. General study points: Spike-specific TCR breadth and depth both grew after two AZD1222 doses.

Note on this clone: No antigen is known for it.

V lost 0 bases to trimming and J lost 4 bases, with 9 bases between them. The CDR3 runs 15 residues. Germline loops: CDR1 SGHVS, CDR2 FQNEAQ. The table came from immunoSEQ multiplex PCR; TCRdb's copy has only in-frame clones and leaves some out. Of about 81,000 clones listed, roughly 90% are singletons. Specimen: peripheral blood, collected 28 days after the second AZD1222 dose. The chain links TRBV7-8 to TRBJ1-4, with D possibly matching TRBD1 (6 bases). The sequence was obtained from an adult who received the AZD1222 COVID-19 vaccine. The DNA for the CDR3 is TGTGCCAGCAGCTTAGCAAAGGGGGTTAATGAAAAACTGTTTTTT. Protein: CASSLAKGVNEKLFF.